The 25 T cell receptor beta chains below were found in one sample sequenced in a study of CD8 T cells in Susac syndrome (dated by TCRdb to between 2018 and 2021). To prepare the library, the immunoSEQ multiplex PCR assay was applied. RNA was extracted using the RNeasy kit, and roughly 0.45 to 1 microgram was reverse transcribed with random hexamers. TCRdb's own reprocessing of the public reads used fastp at Q25 and MiXCR and kept productive beta chains. Every distinct CDR3 protein forms one entry, paired with its most common genes and DNA. In this sample the table shows under 200,000 distinct CDR3 sequences, roughly 95% of which occur a single time. In total, the top ten clones hold 0.15% to 0.2% of the sample. Material: CD8+ T cells from PBMCs. These receptors originate from a human donor with multiple sclerosis.

The CDR3 protein is CASSQTTGTGPYNEQFF. The CDR3 DNA sequence: TGTGCCAGCAGCCAGACAACCGGGACAGGGCCCTACAATGAGCAGTTCTTC. The chain links TRBV14 to TRBJ2-1; 9 bases are a match to TRBD1. CDR3 length: 17 residues. Germline V lookup: CDR1 SGHDN, CDR2 FVKESK. The ends lost 3 bases at V and 2 bases at J; junction bases unmatched: 8.

On this clonotype itself: The junction differs from germline at one of its ends, possibly a read error. The V gene is TRBV4-1, the J gene TRBJ2-3, with 12 bases identical to TRBD2. Germline V gene sequence: CDR1 MGHRA, CDR2 YSYEKL. This CDR3 contains 15 residues. The CDR3 region has the DNA TGCGCCAGCACCCAACTAGCGGGAGGTACAGATACGCAGTATTTT. It yields the protein CASTQLAGGTDTQYF.

The rearrangement uses TRBV29-1 and TRBJ2-7; 11 bases map to TRBD2. Per the germline V gene, CDR1 is SQVTM and CDR2 is ANQGSEA. This CDR3 region has 13 residues. Trimming took 4 bases from V and 5 from J; bases not matched to a gene: 4. The CDR3 spells CSVVSGGANEQYF. CDR3 coding DNA: TGCAGCGTTGTTAGCGGGGGGGCCAACGAGCAGTACTTC.

V usage is TRBV27 and J usage is TRBJ2-4; a possible D gene is TRBD1 (5 bases). Trimming removed 7 bases at V and 6 bases at J, with 19 bases between. From germline, CDR1 is MNHEY and CDR2 SMNVEV (reference sequence). The CDR3 has 15 residues. The CDR3 DNA is TGTGCCAGCACGTTCCTAGGGGCAAGAGGAAACATTCAGTACTTC. It codes for CASTFLGARGNIQYF.

V and J are TRBV25-1 and TRBJ1-2; no definite D call. V lost 1 base and J 7 bases, leaving 10 bases between the germline ends. The CDR3 sequence is 13 residues long. Germline values: CDR1 MGHDK, CDR2 SYGVNS. The CDR3 nucleotides are TGTGCCAGCAGTGAATCCCCCTCCGGTGGCTACACCTTC. Encoded protein: CASSESPSGGYTF.

This clonotype was recorded once. CDR3 sequence (DNA): TGTGCCAGCAGCCGACAGGGAAGTCAAGAGACCCAGTACTTC. This sequence encodes CASSRQGSQETQYF. This chain connects TRBV7-9 to TRBJ2-5, with TRBD1 matching 7 bases. Unmatched junction bases numbered 5, after V lost 5 bases and J lost 2 bases. The CDR3 totals 14 residues. Germline CDR1 SEHNR, CDR2 FQNEAQ (reference sequence).

This rearrangement joins TRBV12-3 or TRBV12-4 to TRBJ2-7; 10 bases line up with TRBD2. Unmatched junction bases numbered 17, after V lost 5 bases and J lost 7 bases. The CDR3 sequence is 17 residues long. CDR3 loop: CASSPGLAETPYLEQYF. In DNA form, the CDR3 reads TGTGCCAGCAGTCCCGGACTAGCGGAGACTCCCTACCTGGAGCAGTACTTC.

V is TRBV20-1 and J is TRBJ1-1; a weak D match, TRBD1 (5 bases). The germline gives CDR1 DFQATT, CDR2 SNEGSKA (reference sequence). The CDR3 is 13 residues long. The V gene lost 3 bases and the J gene lost 0 bases, with 8 bases spanning the gap. DNA of the CDR3: TGCAGTGCTAGTGAGGACATGAACACTGAAGCTTTCTTT. Translated, it gives CSASEDMNTEAFF.

This chain uses TRBV27 with TRBJ1-2; 10 bases align to TRBD1. Germline trimming cut 5 bases from V and 6 bases from J; bases unmatched to any gene: 9. CDR3 length equals 15 residues. Germline CDR1 MNHEY, CDR2 SMNVEV (reference sequence). The DNA of the CDR3 is TGTGCCAGCAGTACGGGGACAGGGGTTACCCATGGCTACACCTTC. Protein product: CASSTGTGVTHGYTF.

CDR3 region: CSANSYGEQFF. The CDR3 nucleotides read TGCAGTGCCAACAGCTACGGTGAGCAGTTCTTC. The chain joins TRBV20-1 to TRBJ2-1; no definite D call. Deletions cut 6 bases from V and 9 bases from J, with 12 bases between. Germline values: CDR1 DFQATT, CDR2 SNEGSKA (reference sequence). The CDR3 runs to 11 residues.

This rearrangement joins TRBV7-9 to TRBJ2-2; no clear D. Germline CDR1 reads SEHNR; CDR2 reads FQNEAQ (reference sequence). The CDR3 has 13 residues. With 6 bases removed from V and 5 bases from J, the gap between germline ends came to 10 bases. In DNA form, the CDR3 reads TGTGCCAGCAGTGAACCGAGGACCGGGGAGCTGTTTTTT. Its protein is CASSEPRTGELFF.

The CDR3 loop is CASSQESGLAHTGELFF. The CDR3 DNA reads TGTGCCAGCAGCCAAGAAAGCGGACTAGCCCACACCGGGGAGCTGTTTTTT. This rearrangement joins TRBV4-2 to TRBJ2-2; TRBD2 matches 8 bases. From germline, CDR1 is LGHNA and CDR2 YNFKEQ. The ends lost 0 bases at V and 3 bases at J; junction bases unmatched: 6. The length of the CDR3 is 17 residues.

The V and J genes are TRBV9 and TRBJ1-2; D possibly corresponds to TRBD1 (5 bases). The CDR3 is 13 residues long. V was shortened by 5 bases and J by 8 bases, with 16 bases between the two germline ends. From germline, CDR1 is SGDLS and CDR2 YYNGEE. The DNA of the CDR3 is TGTGCCAGCAGGAGGGGCCCTTCGGGGGGCTACACCTTC. This encodes CASRRGPSGGYTF.

This chain connects TRBV12-3 or TRBV12-4 to TRBJ1-2; D may be TRBD1 (5 bases). With 6 bases removed from V and 4 bases from J, the gap between germline ends came to 15 bases. The CDR3 sequence is 14 residues long. The chain's CDR3 is CASRSRAPVYGYTF. For the CDR3, the DNA is TGTGCCAGCAGGTCCAGGGCACCGGTCTATGGCTACACCTTC.

This chain connects TRBV28 to TRBJ1-1; D is unresolved. The CDR3 runs to 15 residues. V lost 5 bases to trimming and J lost 0 bases, with 13 bases between them. Germline-derived CDR1 and CDR2 are MDHEN and SYDVKM. The CDR3 sequence: CASSLTGILNTEAFF. CDR3 in DNA: TGTGCCAGCAGTCTCACCGGGATTTTGAACACTGAAGCTTTCTTT.

V and J are TRBV27 and TRBJ2-2; 7 nucleotides match TRBD1. This CDR3 has 15 residues. V gave up 3 bases and J gave up 2 bases; unmatched junction bases: 3. Germline loops: CDR1 MNHEY, CDR2 SMNVEV (reference sequence). CDR3 sequence: CASSLAGGNTGELFF. The CDR3, as DNA: TGTGCCAGCAGTTTGGCAGGGGGAAACACCGGGGAGCTGTTTTTT.

The chain employs TRBV27 and TRBJ1-2; D not resolved. V lost 3 bases and J lost 4, with 18 bases in between. This CDR3 spans 16 amino acids. The germline V gene has CDR1 MNHEY and CDR2 SMNVEV (reference sequence). The CDR3 DNA follows: TGTGCCAGCAGTTTGGGCCGGGCCCCGGCGGGCTATGGCTACACCTTC. Translating gives CASSLGRAPAGYGYTF.

Here the CDR3 DNA reads TGTGCCAGCAGTTTGTCCCCTAGCTCACCCCTCCACTTT. Protein product: CASSLSPSSPLHF. This chain links TRBV27 with TRBJ1-6; D call uncertain. V lost 3 bases, J lost 10 bases, and 10 bases lay in between. CDR3 length: 13 amino acids. Germline V CDR1 and CDR2: MNHEY, SMNVEV (reference sequence).

The chain couples TRBV5-1 to TRBJ1-5; tentative D call: TRBD1 (6 bases). Deletions cut 7 bases from V and 8 bases from J, with 10 bases between. The CDR3 extends over 11 amino acids. Per germline, CDR1 SGHRS and CDR2 YFSETQ. The CDR3: CASRQVKPQHF. CDR3 DNA: TGCGCCAGCCGACAGGTCAAGCCCCAGCATTTT.

V is TRBV5-1 and J is TRBJ2-5; D perhaps matches TRBD2 (5 bases). From germline, CDR1 is SGHRS and CDR2 YFSETQ. The length of the CDR3 is 17 residues. The ends were cut back, 0 bases at V and 4 bases at J, with 19 bases in the middle. DNA for the CDR3: TGCGCCAGCAGCTTGGGACTTGGCCACCGGGGTAGAGAGACCCAGTACTTC. Encoded protein: CASSLGLGHRGRETQYF.

The chain carries TRBV1 and TRBJ2-7; TRBD2 was called by the table and not checked on the DNA. TRBV1 is recorded as a pseudogene. This CDR3 has 17 residues. CDR3 residues: CTSTPPLTSGGSYEQYF. The CDR3 DNA sequence: TGCACCAGCACCCCCCCCCTGACTAGCGGAGGGTCCTACGAGCAGTACTTC.

This chain's CDR3 is CASSPADSYEQYF. The CDR3 bases are TGTGCCAGCAGCCCCGCCGACTCCTACGAGCAGTACTTC. The gene calls are TRBV7-9 and TRBJ2-7; no clear D. This CDR3 contains 13 residues. Looked up from germline, CDR1 is SEHNR and CDR2 is FQNEAQ (reference sequence). V lost 5 bases to trimming and J lost 0 bases, with 8 bases between them.

This chain joins TRBV20-1 and TRBJ1-5; D remains unclear. Germline CDR1 and CDR2: DFQATT and SNEGSKA (reference sequence). V was cut by 7 bases and J by 6 bases, with 16 bases left in between. The CDR3 length is 13 residues. The CDR3, as DNA: TGCAGTGTTCAAGATAACGAATTTCAGCCCCAGCATTTT. This translates into CSVQDNEFQPQHF.

The gene calls are TRBV27 and TRBJ1-2, with D possibly matching TRBD1 (5 bases). V shed 5 bases and J shed 5 bases, with 21 bases lying between them. The CDR3 consists of 16 residues. Germline V gene sequence: CDR1 MNHEY, CDR2 SMNVEV (reference sequence). The CDR3 sequence: CASSQTQAYPGYGYTF. DNA of the CDR3: TGTGCCAGCAGTCAAACACAGGCTTACCCTGGGTATGGCTACACCTTC.

The chain couples TRBV24-1 to TRBJ2-1; D might be TRBD1 (6 bases). CDR3 length: 17 residues. Germline loops: CDR1 KGHDR, CDR2 SFDVKD. Trimming removed 3 bases from V and 5 bases from J, with 19 bases in between. The CDR3 nucleotides read TGTGCCACCAGTGATACGGACAGAATTCCTTCGAACAATGAGCAGTTCTTC. It translates to CATSDTDRIPSNNEQFF.